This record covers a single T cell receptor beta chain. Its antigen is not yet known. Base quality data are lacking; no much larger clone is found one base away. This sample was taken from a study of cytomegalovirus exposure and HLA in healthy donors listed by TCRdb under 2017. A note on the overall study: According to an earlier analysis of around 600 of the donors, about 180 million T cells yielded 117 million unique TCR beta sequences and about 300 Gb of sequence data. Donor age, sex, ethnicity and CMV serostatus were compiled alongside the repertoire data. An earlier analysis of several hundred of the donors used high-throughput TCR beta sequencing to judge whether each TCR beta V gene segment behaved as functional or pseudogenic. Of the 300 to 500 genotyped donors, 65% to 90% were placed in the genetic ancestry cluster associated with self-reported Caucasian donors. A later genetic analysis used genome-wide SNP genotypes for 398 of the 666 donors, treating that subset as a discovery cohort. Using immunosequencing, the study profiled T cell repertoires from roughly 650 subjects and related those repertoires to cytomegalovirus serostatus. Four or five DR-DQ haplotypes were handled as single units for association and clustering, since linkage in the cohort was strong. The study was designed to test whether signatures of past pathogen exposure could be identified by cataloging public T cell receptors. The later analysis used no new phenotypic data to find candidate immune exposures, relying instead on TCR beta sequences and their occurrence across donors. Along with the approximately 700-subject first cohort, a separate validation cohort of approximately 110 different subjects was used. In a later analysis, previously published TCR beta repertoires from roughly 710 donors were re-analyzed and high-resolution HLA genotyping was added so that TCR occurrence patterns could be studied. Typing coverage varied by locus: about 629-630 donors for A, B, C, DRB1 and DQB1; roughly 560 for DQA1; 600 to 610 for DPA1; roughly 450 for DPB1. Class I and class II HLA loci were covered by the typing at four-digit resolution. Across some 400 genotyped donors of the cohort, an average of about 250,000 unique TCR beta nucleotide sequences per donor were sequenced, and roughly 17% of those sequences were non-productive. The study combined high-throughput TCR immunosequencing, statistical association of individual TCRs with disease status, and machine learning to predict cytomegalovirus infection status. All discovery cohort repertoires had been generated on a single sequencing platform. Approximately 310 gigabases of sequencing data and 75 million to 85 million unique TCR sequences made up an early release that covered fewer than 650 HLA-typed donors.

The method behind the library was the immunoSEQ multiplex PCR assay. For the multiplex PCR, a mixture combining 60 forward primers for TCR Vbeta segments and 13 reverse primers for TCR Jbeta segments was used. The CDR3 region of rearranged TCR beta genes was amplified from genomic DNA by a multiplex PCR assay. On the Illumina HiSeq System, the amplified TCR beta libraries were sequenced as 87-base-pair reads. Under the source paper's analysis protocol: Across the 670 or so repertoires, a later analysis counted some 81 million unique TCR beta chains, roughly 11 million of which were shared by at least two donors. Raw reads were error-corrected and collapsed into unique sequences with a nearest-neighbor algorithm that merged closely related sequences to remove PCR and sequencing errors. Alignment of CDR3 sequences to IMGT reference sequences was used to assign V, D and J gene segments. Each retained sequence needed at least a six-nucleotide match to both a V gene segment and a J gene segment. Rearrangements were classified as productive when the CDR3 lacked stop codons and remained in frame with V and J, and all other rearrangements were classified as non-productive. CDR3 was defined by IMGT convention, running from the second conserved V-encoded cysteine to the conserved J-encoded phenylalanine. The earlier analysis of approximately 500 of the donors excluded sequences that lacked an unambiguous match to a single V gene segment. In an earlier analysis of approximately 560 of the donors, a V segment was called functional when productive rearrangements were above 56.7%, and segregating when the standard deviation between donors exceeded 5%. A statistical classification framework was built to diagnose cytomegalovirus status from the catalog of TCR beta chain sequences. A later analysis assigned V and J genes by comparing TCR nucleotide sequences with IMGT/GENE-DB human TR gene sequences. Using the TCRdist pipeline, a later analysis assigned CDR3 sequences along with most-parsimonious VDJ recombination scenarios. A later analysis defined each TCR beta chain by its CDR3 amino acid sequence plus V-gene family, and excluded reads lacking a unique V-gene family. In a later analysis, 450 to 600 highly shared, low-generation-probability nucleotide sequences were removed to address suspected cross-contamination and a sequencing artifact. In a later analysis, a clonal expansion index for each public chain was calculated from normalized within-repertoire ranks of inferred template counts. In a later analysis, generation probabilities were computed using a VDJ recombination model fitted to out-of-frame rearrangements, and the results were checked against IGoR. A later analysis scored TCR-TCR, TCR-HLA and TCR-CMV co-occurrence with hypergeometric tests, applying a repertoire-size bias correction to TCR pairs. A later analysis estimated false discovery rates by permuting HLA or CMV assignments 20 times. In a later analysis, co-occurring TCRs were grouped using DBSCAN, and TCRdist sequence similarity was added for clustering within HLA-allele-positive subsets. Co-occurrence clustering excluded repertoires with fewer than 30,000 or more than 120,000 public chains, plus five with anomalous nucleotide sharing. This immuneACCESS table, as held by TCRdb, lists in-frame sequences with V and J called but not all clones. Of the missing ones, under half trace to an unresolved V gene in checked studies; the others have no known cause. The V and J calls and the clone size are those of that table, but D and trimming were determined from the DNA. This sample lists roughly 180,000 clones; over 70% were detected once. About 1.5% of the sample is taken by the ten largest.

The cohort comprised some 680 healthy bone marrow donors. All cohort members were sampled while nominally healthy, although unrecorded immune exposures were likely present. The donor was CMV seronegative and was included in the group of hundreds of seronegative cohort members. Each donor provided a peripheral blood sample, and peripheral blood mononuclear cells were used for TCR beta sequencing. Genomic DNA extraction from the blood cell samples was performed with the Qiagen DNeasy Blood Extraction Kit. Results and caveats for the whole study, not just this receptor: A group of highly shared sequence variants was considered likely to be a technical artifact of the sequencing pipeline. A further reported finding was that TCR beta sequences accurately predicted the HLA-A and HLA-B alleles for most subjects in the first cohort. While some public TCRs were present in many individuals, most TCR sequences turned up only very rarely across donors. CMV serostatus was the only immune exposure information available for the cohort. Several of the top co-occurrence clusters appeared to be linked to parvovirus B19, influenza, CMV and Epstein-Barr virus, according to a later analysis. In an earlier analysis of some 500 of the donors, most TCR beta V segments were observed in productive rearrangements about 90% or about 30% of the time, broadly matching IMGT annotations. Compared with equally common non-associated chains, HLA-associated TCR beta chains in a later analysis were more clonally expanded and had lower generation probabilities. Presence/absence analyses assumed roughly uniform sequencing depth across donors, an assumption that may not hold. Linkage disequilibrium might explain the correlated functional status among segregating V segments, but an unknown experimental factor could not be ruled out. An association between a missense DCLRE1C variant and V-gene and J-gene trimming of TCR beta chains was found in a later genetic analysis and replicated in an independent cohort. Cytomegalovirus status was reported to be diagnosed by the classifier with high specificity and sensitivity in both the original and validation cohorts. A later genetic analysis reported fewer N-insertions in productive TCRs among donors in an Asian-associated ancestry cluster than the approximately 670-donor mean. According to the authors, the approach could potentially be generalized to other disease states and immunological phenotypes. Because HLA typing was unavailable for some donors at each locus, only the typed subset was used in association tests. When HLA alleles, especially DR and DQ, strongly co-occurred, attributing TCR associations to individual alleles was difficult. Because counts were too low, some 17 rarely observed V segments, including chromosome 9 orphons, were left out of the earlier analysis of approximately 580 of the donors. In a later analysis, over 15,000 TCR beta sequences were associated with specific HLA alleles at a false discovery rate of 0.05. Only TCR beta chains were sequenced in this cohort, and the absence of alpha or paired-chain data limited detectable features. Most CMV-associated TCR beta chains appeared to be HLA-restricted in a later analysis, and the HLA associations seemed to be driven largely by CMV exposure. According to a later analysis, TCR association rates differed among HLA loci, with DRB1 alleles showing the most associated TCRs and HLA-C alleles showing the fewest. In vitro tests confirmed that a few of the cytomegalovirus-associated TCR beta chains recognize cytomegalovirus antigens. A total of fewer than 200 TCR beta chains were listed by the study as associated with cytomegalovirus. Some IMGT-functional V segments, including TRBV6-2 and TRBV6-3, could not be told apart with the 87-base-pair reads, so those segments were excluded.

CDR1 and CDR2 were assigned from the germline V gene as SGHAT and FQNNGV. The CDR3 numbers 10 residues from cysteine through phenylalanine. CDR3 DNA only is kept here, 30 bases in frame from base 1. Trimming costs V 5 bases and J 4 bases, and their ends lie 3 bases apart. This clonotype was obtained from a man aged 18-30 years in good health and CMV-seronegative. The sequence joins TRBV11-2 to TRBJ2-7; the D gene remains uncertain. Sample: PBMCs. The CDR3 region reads CASSHYEQYF. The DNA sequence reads TGTGCCAGCAGCCATTACGAGCAGTACTTC.